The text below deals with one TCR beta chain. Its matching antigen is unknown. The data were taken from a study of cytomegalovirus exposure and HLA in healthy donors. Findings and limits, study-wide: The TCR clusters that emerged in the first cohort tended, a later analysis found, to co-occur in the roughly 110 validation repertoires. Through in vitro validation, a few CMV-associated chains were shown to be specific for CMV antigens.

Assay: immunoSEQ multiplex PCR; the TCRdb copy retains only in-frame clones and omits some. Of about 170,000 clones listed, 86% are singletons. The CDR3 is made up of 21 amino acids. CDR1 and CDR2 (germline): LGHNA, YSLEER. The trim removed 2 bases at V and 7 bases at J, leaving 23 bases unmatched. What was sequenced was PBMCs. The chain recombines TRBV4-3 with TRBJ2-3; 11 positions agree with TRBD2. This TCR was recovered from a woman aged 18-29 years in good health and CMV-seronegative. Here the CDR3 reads CASSQKRGGFGLAGGPYTQYF. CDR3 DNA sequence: TGCGCCAGCAGCCAAAAACGCGGGGGGTTCGGCCTAGCGGGAGGCCCTTATACGCAGTATTTT.